This TCR beta chain was recovered during a study of OX40 agonist ivuxolimab in advanced cancers. Clones were sequenced by immunoSEQ multiplex PCR, and TCRdb holds only the in-frame ones, with some missing. Altogether some 98,000 clones are present, 85% to 95% being singletons, with the ten largest covering around 0.25%. The CDR3 extends over 13 amino acids. From germline, CDR1 is MNHNS and CDR2 SASEGT. Trimming shortened V by 6 bases and J by 7 bases, and 13 bases separated the two germline ends. The chain links TRBV6-1 to TRBJ1-5, with D perhaps matching TRBD1 (5 bases). The sequence derives from an adult with an advanced solid tumor such as melanoma, head and neck, liver or kidney cancer. The source material was CD4+ or CD8+ T cells sorted from blood, sampled in a trial of the OX40 agonist ivuxolimab. The CDR3 nucleotides read TGTGCCAGCAGGGCTTGGGGGGGACAGCCCCAGCATTTT. It codes for CASRAWGGQPQHF.